This passage covers 32 T cell receptor beta chains from one sample sequenced in a study of Graves' ophthalmopathy and Graves' hyperthyroidism. Amplification of TCR beta CDR3 regions used RNA transcripts. HTBI primers were used in a first-round RT-PCR, which preceded a second-round multiplex PCR. TCRdb itself ran the multiplex PCR reads through MiXCR, one entry per CDR3 protein. The data contain approximately 700,000 distinct CDR3 sequences, roughly 39% of them seen just once; the ten biggest clones take up roughly 3%. Sequencing input: peripheral blood. The receptors here all came from an adult man with Graves' ophthalmopathy.

This clonotype was detected many times. This chain connects TRBV29-1 to TRBJ1-2; 7 nucleotides align to TRBD1. The CDR3 runs 13 residues. With 1 base clipped from V and 4 bases from J, the junction kept 3 bases outside the gene matches. CDR1 and CDR2 (germline): SQVTM, ANQGSEA. The CDR3 DNA reads TGCAGCGTTGAAGCTGCAGGGGGCTATGGCTACACCTTC. This encodes CSVEAAGGYGYTF.

Of note for this clonotype: A read error may account for a junction end that differs from germline. The V gene is TRBV7-9, the J gene TRBJ1-1, with 7 nucleotides matching TRBD1. CDR3 size: 17 residues. In germline, CDR1 is SEHNR, CDR2 FQNEAQ (reference sequence). CDR3 in amino acids: CASSQDPGTASITEAFF. The DNA for the CDR3 is TGCGCCAGCAGCCAAGACCCCGGGACAGCATCTATCACTGAAGCTTTCTTT.

This clonotype was detected a few times. The genes are TRBV20-1 and TRBJ2-2; no definite D call. Trimming took 1 base from V and 0 from J, leaving 9 bases between them. Germline V gene data show CDR1 as DFQATT and CDR2 as SNEGSKA (reference sequence). CDR3 length: 15 amino acids. The CDR3 nucleotides read TGCAGTGCTAGAGCTTCTCTAGCGAACACCGGGGAGCTGTTTTTT. Its protein is CSARASLANTGELFF.

This clonotype came up many times. The V gene is TRBV7-2, the J gene TRBJ2-7, with 12 bases matching TRBD2. Germline-derived CDR1 and CDR2 are SGHTA and FQGNSA. The CDR3 covers 18 residues. J was trimmed by 5 bases and V by 0 bases; bases with no gene match: 11. DNA for the CDR3: TGTGCCAGCAGCTTAGCGCTAGGGACTAGCGGGCGCTACGACGAGCAGTACTTC. As protein: CASSLALGTSGRYDEQYF.

The chain recombines TRBV25-1 with TRBJ1-6; D is undetermined. This CDR3 is 15 amino acids long. CDR1 and CDR2 from the germline V gene are MGHDK and SYGVNS. V was cut by 0 bases and J by 7 bases, with 10 bases left in between. The CDR3 spells CASSEYQAWNSPLHF. In DNA, the CDR3 is TGTGCCAGCAGTGAATACCAGGCGTGGAATTCACCCCTCCACTTT.

This clonotype came up many times. The chain has TRBV2 and TRBJ1-1; 9 bases line up with TRBD1. The germline V gene encodes CDR1 SNHLY and CDR2 FYNNEI. Unmatched junction bases numbered 2, after V lost 3 bases and J lost 9 bases. The CDR3 extends over 12 amino acids. CDR3 residues: CASSEGTGKAFF. DNA for the CDR3: TGTGCCAGCAGTGAGGGGACAGGGAAAGCTTTCTTT.

This chain joins TRBV5-6 and TRBJ2-5, with D possibly TRBD1 on 6 matching bases. V lost 1 base to trimming and J lost 4 bases, with 8 bases between them. This CDR3 is 13 amino acids long. CDR1 SGHDT and CDR2 YYEEEE come from the germline V gene. This chain's CDR3 is CASSLLQGETQYF. CDR3 coding DNA: TGTGCCAGCAGCTTGTTACAGGGAGAGACCCAGTACTTC.

This clonotype was seen ten or more times. The DNA of the CDR3 is TGCAGTGCTAGTGATACTGGGGGCTACGAGCAGTACTTC. Protein product: CSASDTGGYEQYF. The chain links TRBV20-1 to TRBJ2-7; D may be TRBD1 or TRBD2 (5 bases each). Trimming left V 3 bases short and J 3 bases short, with 12 bases between. The V gene's germline CDR1 is DFQATT and CDR2 SNEGSKA (reference sequence). The CDR3 covers 13 residues.

The rearrangement links TRBV19 to TRBJ2-5; 7 bases are a match to TRBD1. V lost 4 bases, J lost 13 bases, and 18 bases stayed unmatched. Germline lookup yields CDR1 LNHDA and CDR2 SQIVND (reference sequence). The CDR3 length is 15 residues. CDR3 protein: CASSRNRGADEKLYF. In DNA, the CDR3 is TGTGCCAGTAGTAGGAACAGGGGCGCGGATGAAAAACTGTACTTC.

J is TRBJ2-5 and V is TRBV18, with 7 bases lining up with TRBD1. This CDR3 is 13 amino acids long. The trim removed 5 bases at V and 4 bases at J, leaving 4 bases unmatched. Germline V lookup: CDR1 KGHSH, CDR2 LQKENI. In DNA, the CDR3 is TGTGCCAGCTCATTCCGGGACAGAGAGACCCAGTACTTC. It encodes CASSFRDRETQYF.

In regard to this clonotype: The junction shows a germline mismatch at one end, possibly a read error. The rearrangement joins TRBV15 to TRBJ1-4, with D tentatively TRBD1 (6 bases). The CDR3 loop spans 14 amino acids. Germline V gives CDR1 LNHNV, CDR2 YYDKDF (reference sequence). The CDR3 is CASSKDRPNEKLFF. The CDR3 DNA reads as TGTGCCTCCAGCAAGGACAGACCTAATGAAAAACTGTTTTTT.

The rearrangement joins TRBV5-5 to TRBJ2-2, with 11 bases that match TRBD2. Germline-derived CDR1 and CDR2 are SGHKS and YYEKEE (reference sequence). Unmatched junction bases numbered 12, after V lost 4 bases and J lost 4 bases. The CDR3 is 18 residues long. The CDR3 sequence: CASSQDFGLAGGTGELFF. CDR3 nucleotide sequence: TGTGCCAGCAGCCAAGATTTTGGGCTAGCGGGAGGCACCGGGGAGCTGTTTTTT.

Worth noting for this clonotype: A much larger clone is a single base away; this may be a read error. This chain connects TRBV7-2 to TRBJ1-3; D is perhaps TRBD1 (6 bases). The CDR3 sequence is 14 residues long. V gave up 4 bases and J gave up 7 bases, with 14 bases separating them. Germline loops: CDR1 SGHTA, CDR2 FQGNSA. CDR3 residues: CASSSNRASNTIYF. CDR3 DNA sequence: TGTGCCAGCAGCTCGAACAGGGCGTCGAACACCATATATTTT. The entire variable domain, with the rest obtained from reference TRBV7-2 and TRBJ1-3, is as follows: GAGVSQSPSNKVTEKGKDVELRCDPISGHTALYWYRQSLGQGLEFLIYFQGNSAPDKSGLPSDRFSAERTGGSVSTLTIQRTQQEDSAVYLCASSSNRASNTIYFGEGSWLTVV.

This clonotype showed up just a few times. The gene calls are TRBV20-1 and TRBJ2-5; TRBD2 might be the D (5 bases). This CDR3 is built from 13 residues. Germline CDR1 DFQATT, CDR2 SNEGSKA (reference sequence). The CDR3 coding sequence is TGCAGCTCTCGCAGCGGCAGACAAGAGACCCAGTACTTC. Amino acids: CSSRSGRQETQYF.

The sample holds a few counts of this clonotype. The J gene is TRBJ2-5, the V gene TRBV20-1; TRBD1 agrees at 10 bases. This CDR3 spans 15 amino acids. V shed 3 bases and J 5 bases; nucleotides not matched to a gene: 9. CDR1 and CDR2 from the germline V gene are DFQATT and SNEGSKA (reference sequence). For the CDR3, the DNA is TGCAGTGCTAGGGGGACAGGGGTCGGGGGGGAGACCCAGTACTTC. Amino acids: CSARGTGVGGETQYF.

This chain connects TRBV6-5 to TRBJ2-7, with D hard to call. Trimming pared 5 bases from V and 7 bases from J, leaving 12 bases between. The length of the CDR3 is 12 residues. Germline-derived CDR1 and CDR2 are MNHEY and SVGAGI. The DNA of the CDR3 is TGTGCCAGCAGTACAGACACTCGGGAGCAGTACTTC. The encoded protein is CASSTDTREQYF.

V usage is TRBV27 and J usage is TRBJ1-6; maybe TRBD1 (6 bases). The CDR3 length is 14 residues. Looked up from germline, CDR1 is MNHEY and CDR2 is SMNVEV (reference sequence). Trimming left V 3 bases short and J 8 bases short, with 11 bases between. CDR3 DNA: TGTGCCAGCAGTTTTAGCAGGGGCGATTCACCCCTCCACTTT. Translating it yields CASSFSRGDSPLHF.

This clonotype appeared a single time. The conserved phenylalanine or tryptophan normally closing the CDR3 is absent here, so this likely arose from a read error. This chain uses TRBV7-3 with TRBJ2-2; no clear D. Germline loops: CDR1 SGHTA, CDR2 FQGTGA. The CDR3 sequence is 14 residues long. CDR3 DNA sequence: TGCGCCAGCAGCCAAGATAAACACACCGGGGAGCTGTTTTGT. It yields the protein CASSQDKHTGELFC.

On this clonotype itself: No conserved phenylalanine or tryptophan ends this CDR3, so it is likely a read error. The DNA is left out, because the CDR3 cannot be placed on it with certainty; the CDR3 is given as TCRdb lists it. J is TRBJ2-7 and V is TRBV20-1; no check of the table's D call, TRBD2, against the DNA was made. The CDR3 adds up to 12 amino acids, both ends counted. CDR1 DFQATT and CDR2 SNEGSKA come from the germline V gene (reference sequence). The CDR3 protein is CSARVGTSGSKI.

This clonotype was observed many times. The CDR3 nucleotides read TGTGCCACCTCGGGACAGGGAGAGACCCAGTACTTC. It encodes CATSGQGETQYF. The chain is built from TRBV24-1 and TRBJ2-5, with 9 bases fitting TRBD1. V shed 9 bases and J 4 bases; nucleotides not matched to a gene: 2. This CDR3 region has 12 residues. In germline, CDR1 is KGHDR, CDR2 SFDVKD.

The genes are TRBV5-1 and TRBJ1-1; D possibly corresponds to TRBD1 (5 bases). This CDR3 has 15 residues. CDR1 and CDR2 (germline): SGHRS, YFSETQ. The ends were cut back, 0 bases at V and 1 base at J, with 10 bases in the middle. CDR3 DNA: TGCGCCAGCAGCTTGGGGAGGGGCTCGAACACTGAAGCTTTCTTT. Translated, it gives CASSLGRGSNTEAFF.

This clonotype showed up just a few times. The chain joins TRBV5-1 to TRBJ1-5, with 8 bases identical to TRBD1. Germline assignment: CDR1 SGHRS and CDR2 YFSETQ. This CDR3 is 16 amino acids long. V lost 4 bases, J lost 3 bases, and 9 bases stayed unmatched. This CDR3 is CASSQEDRGINQPQHF. The DNA of the CDR3 is TGCGCCAGCAGCCAAGAAGACAGGGGTATCAATCAGCCCCAGCATTTT.

This clonotype showed up many times. This rearrangement joins TRBV12-3 or TRBV12-4 to TRBJ1-2; 8 nucleotides match TRBD1. The CDR3 length is 13 residues. Trimming removed 6 bases from V and 4 bases from J; junction bases left unmatched: 4. As DNA, the CDR3 is TGTGCCAGCAGCCGGGACAGGCTCTATGGCTACACCTTC. This gives the protein CASSRDRLYGYTF.

The chain has TRBV10-3 and TRBJ1-2, with TRBD1 as a possible D gene (6 bases). Germline lookup yields CDR1 ENHRY and CDR2 SYGVKD. This CDR3 has 12 residues. The ends were cut back, 10 bases at V and 8 bases at J, with 17 bases in the middle. The CDR3 bases are TGTGCCACGCGCGGGGGGCTCCGAGGCTACACCTTC. Translation: CATRGGLRGYTF.

This clonotype has a count of ten or more. The J gene is TRBJ1-1, the V gene TRBV10-3; TRBD1 is a possible D gene (5 bases). Trimming removed 4 bases at V and 1 base at J, with 10 bases between. This CDR3 contains 14 residues. Germline lookup yields CDR1 ENHRY and CDR2 SYGVKD. CDR3 DNA sequence: TGTGCCATCAGTGTTATGGGGGGGAACACTGAAGCTTTCTTT. Residues: CAISVMGGNTEAFF.

The chain employs TRBV25-1 and TRBJ2-2, with TRBD1 identical over 8 bases. The CDR3 has 19 amino acids. V lost 4 bases and J lost 4; bases outside the gene matches: 17. Germline loops: CDR1 MGHDK, CDR2 SYGVNS. The CDR3 loop is CASSGRHPRGTGSTGELFF. Written as DNA, the CDR3 is TGTGCCAGCAGTGGCCGCCACCCCCGCGGGACAGGCAGCACCGGGGAGCTGTTTTTT. Supplemented by reference TRBV25-1 and TRBJ2-2, the full variable domain reads EADIYQTPRYLVIGTGKKITLECSQTMGHDKMYWYQQDPGMELHLIHYSYGVNSTEKGDLSSESTVSRIRTEHFPLTLESARPSHTSQYLCASSGRHPRGTGSTGELFFGEGSRLTVL.

The chain combines TRBV29-1 with TRBJ2-7; perhaps TRBD2 as D (6 bases). The CDR3 consists of 12 residues. CDR1 SQVTM and CDR2 ANQGSEA come from the germline V gene. V lost 8 bases and J 0 bases, leaving 11 bases between the germline ends. The CDR3 nucleotides are TGCAGCTTGGTCGGGAGCTCCTACGAGCAGTACTTC. Residues: CSLVGSSYEQYF.

This clonotype has ten or more counts. This rearrangement joins TRBV9 to TRBJ1-5, with TRBD1 identical over 7 bases. CDR1 and CDR2 from the germline V gene are SGDLS and YYNGEE. This CDR3 has 15 residues. J gave up 4 bases and V 3 bases, and 7 bases lay outside the gene matches. CDR3 sequence reads: CASSANTGVNQPQHF. Here the CDR3 DNA reads TGTGCCAGCAGCGCTAATACAGGGGTGAATCAGCCCCAGCATTTT.

The table lists this clonotype with many counts. The chain combines TRBV15 with TRBJ1-1; TRBD1 might be the D (6 bases). CDR3 length: 14 amino acids. Germline CDR1 LNHNV, CDR2 YYDKDF (reference sequence). V was shortened by 2 bases and J by 5 bases, with 12 bases between the two germline ends. CDR3 in DNA: TGTGCCACCAGCAGAAGAGACAGGACGACTGAAGCTTTCTTT. Protein sequence: CATSRRDRTTEAFF.

At least ten counts were recorded for this clonotype. The chain carries TRBV5-1 and TRBJ1-2, with D possibly TRBD1 on 5 matching bases. From germline, CDR1 is SGHRS and CDR2 YFSETQ. The CDR3 contains 16 residues. Trimming pared 0 bases from V and 6 bases from J, leaving 18 bases between. The CDR3 is CASSLVSGTRLDGYTF. CDR3 DNA: TGCGCCAGCAGCTTGGTCTCGGGGACGAGGCTGGATGGCTACACCTTC.

This clonotype occurred many times. The chain has TRBV7-9 and TRBJ2-7, with a possible D match to TRBD1 (6 bases). Per the germline V gene, CDR1 is SEHNR and CDR2 is FQNEAQ (reference sequence). Trimming shortened V by 2 bases and J by 2 bases, and 10 bases separated the two germline ends. This CDR3 contains 14 residues. CDR3 sequence: CASSLSTGPYEQYF. The CDR3 nucleotides read TGTGCCAGCAGCTTAAGTACAGGGCCCTACGAGCAGTACTTC.

The chain's CDR3 is CASTERSGLVTDTQYF. The CDR3 bases are TGTGCCAGCACCGAACGATCGGGACTGGTCACAGATACGCAGTATTTT. The chain has TRBV13 and TRBJ2-3, with a tentative D call TRBD2 (6 bases). Trimming stripped 7 bases from V and 2 bases from J, with 19 bases between. The CDR3 extends over 16 amino acids. The V gene's germline CDR1 is PRHDT and CDR2 FYEKMQ (reference sequence).